Described below is a single TCR beta chain sequence and its context. Antigen: not known. These data come from a study of shared clonotypes between healthy human individuals. Study-wide results and caveats: Compared with clonotypes that all four donors shared, non-shared clonotypes had lower generation probabilities.

The CDR3 is 16 residues long. V was cut by 5 bases and J by 2 bases, with 15 bases left in between. CDR1 MDHEN and CDR2 SYDVKM come from the germline V gene. Cells designated naive CD8 were CD45RO-negative and were positively selected for CCR7, with terminally differentiated effector memory CD45RA+ cells excluded. Repertoires were generated with immunoSEQ multiplex PCR, while TCRdb's copy carries only in-frame clones and drops some. The sample shows approximately 840,000 clones, approximately 96% of them seen only once. Sequencing was done on a sample of naive CD8+ T cells sorted from blood. This chain uses TRBV28 with TRBJ2-2, with a weak D call TRBD1 (6 bases). The clonotype was recovered from a young man in good health. CDR3 sequence reads: CASSPVATGNTGELFF. CDR3 in DNA: TGTGCCAGCAGTCCTGTAGCGACAGGTAACACCGGGGAGCTGTTTTTT. The full variable domain, with the rest looked up from reference TRBV28 and TRBJ2-2, is DVKVTQSSRYLVKRTGEKVFLECVQDMDHENMFWYRQDPGLGLRLIYFSYDVKMKEKGDIPEGYSVSREKKERFSLILESASTNQTSMYLCASSPVATGNTGELFFGEGSRLTVL.